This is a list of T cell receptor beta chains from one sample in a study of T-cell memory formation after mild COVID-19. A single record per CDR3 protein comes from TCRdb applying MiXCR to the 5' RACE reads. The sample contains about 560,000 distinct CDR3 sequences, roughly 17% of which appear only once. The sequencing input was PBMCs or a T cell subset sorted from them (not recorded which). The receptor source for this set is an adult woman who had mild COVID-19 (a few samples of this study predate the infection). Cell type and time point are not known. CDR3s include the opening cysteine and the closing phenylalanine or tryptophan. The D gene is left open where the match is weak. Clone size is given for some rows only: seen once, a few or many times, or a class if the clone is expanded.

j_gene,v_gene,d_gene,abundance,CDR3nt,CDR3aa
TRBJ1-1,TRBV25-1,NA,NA,TGTGCCAGCAAACAGGGAGGGGCTGAAGCTTTCTTT,CASKQGGAEAFF
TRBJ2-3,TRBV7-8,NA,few,TGTGCCAGCAGCGACAATCGGAGGGGACAGATTGGAGATACGCAGTATTTT,CASSDNRRGQIGDTQYF
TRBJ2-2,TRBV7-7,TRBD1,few,TGTGCTAGCAGCTTGTTACAGGGGGACACCGGGGAGCTGTTTTTT,CASSLLQGDTGELFF
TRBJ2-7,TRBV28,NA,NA,TGTGCCAGCAGTTTACGTTTCGGGGCCCCGGGAGCCTACGAGCAGTACTTC,CASSLRFGAPGAYEQYF
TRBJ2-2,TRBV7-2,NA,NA,TGTGCCAGAAACAGAGGTTATGGGGAAAAGACCGGGGAGCTGTTTTTT,CARNRGYGEKTGELFF
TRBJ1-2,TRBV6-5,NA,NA,TGTGCCAGCAGAGGGACGGAACTATTAGGCTACACCTTC,CASRGTELLGYTF
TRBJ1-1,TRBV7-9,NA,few,TGTGCCAGCAGCTCACAATGGGGTGGCACTGAAGCTTTCTTT,CASSSQWGGTEAFF
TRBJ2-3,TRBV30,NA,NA,TGTGCCTGGAGTGTAAAGACTAGGTTCACAGATACGCAGTATTTT,CAWSVKTRFTDTQYF
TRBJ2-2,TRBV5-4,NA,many,TGTGCCAGCAGCTTGAAGGGTACCGGGGAGCTGTTTTTT,CASSLKGTGELFF
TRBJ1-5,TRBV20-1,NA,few,TGCAGTGCCGTCAGAGATAGCAATCAGCCCCAGCATTTT,CSAVRDSNQPQHF
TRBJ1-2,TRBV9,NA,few,TGTGCCAGCAGCGGGGTCCCCAGGGCCTATGGCTACACCTTC,CASSGVPRAYGYTF
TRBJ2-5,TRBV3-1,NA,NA,TGTGCCAGCGTTAGGATGGGAGAAGAGACCCAGTACTTC,CASVRMGEETQYF
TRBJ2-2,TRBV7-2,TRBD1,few,TGTGCCAGCAGCTTTTTCGGGACAGTGAACACCGGGGAGCTGTTTTTT,CASSFFGTVNTGELFF
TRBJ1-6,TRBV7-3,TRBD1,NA,TGTGCCAGCAGCTTGACAGGGTTGGATAATTCACCCCTCCACTTT,CASSLTGLDNSPLHF
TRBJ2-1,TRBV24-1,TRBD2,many,TGTGCCACCAGTGTGAGGCTAGCGGGATATGGCAATGAGCAGTTCTTC,CATSVRLAGYGNEQFF
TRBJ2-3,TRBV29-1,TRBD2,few,TGCAGCGTTGTGACTAGCGGGAGACAGGGAACGCAGTATTTT,CSVVTSGRQGTQYF
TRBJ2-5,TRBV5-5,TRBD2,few,TGTGCCAGCAGCGGTGAGACTAGCCTTCAAGAGACCCAGTACTTC,CASSGETSLQETQYF
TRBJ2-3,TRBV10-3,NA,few,TGTGCCATCAGTGAACAGACTAGCACAGATACGCAGTATTTT,CAISEQTSTDTQYF
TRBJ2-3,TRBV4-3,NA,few,TGCGCCAGCAGCCGAGAGGGGGGGGACGGCACAGATACGCAGTATTTT,CASSREGGDGTDTQYF
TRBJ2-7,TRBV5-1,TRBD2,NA,TGCGCCAGCAGCATGACGGGACTAGCGGGGGGACCTCCCCGAGAGCAGTACTTC,CASSMTGLAGGPPREQYF
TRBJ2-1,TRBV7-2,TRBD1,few,TGTGCCAGCAGCCTCGGGACAGGGGTGAACAATGAGCAGTTCTTC,CASSLGTGVNNEQFF
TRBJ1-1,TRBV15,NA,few,TGTGCCACCAGCAGAGCCTTAGGTCGGGGGGCGTTCACTGAAGCTTTCTTT,CATSRALGRGAFTEAFF
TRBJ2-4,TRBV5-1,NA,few,TGCGCCAGCAGTTTGTCACTAGCCAAAAACATTCAGTACTTC,CASSLSLAKNIQYF
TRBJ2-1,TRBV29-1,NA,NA,TGCAGCGTTGACATAGGCTACAATGAGCAGTTCTTC,CSVDIGYNEQFF
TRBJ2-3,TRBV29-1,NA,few,TGCAGCGCCTGGACTCCCTACACAGATACGCAGTATTTT,CSAWTPYTDTQYF
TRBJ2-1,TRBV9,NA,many,TGTGCCAGCAGCGTCGGCACCGTCGAAAATGAGCAGTTCTTC,CASSVGTVENEQFF
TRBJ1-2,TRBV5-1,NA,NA,TGCGCCAGCAGCTTATCGTTTAGTCAGGACTATGGCTACACCTTC,CASSLSFSQDYGYTF
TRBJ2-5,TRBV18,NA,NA,TGTGCCAGCTCACCCACGGTAGAGACCCAGTACTTC,CASSPTVETQYF
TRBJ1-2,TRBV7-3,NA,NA,TGTGCCAGCAGCTGGGGCGAAGGGACGGGTGGCTACACCTTC,CASSWGEGTGGYTF
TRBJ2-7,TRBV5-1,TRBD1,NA,TGCGCCAGCAGCTTGGGGACAGGGTTGTCCCAAACCTACGAGCAGTACTTC,CASSLGTGLSQTYEQYF
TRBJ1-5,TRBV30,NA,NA,TGTGCCTGGACCGGGAACAGGCTAAATCAGCCCCAGCATTTT,CAWTGNRLNQPQHF
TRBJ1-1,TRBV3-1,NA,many,TGTGCCAGCAGCCAGTCCCTGAACACTGAAGCTTTCTTT,CASSQSLNTEAFF
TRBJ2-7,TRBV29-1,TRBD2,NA,TGCAGCGTTGTTTATGGAGGGACTAGCGGGAGGTCAAACGAGCAGTACTTC,CSVVYGGTSGRSNEQYF
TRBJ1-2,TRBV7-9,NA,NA,TGTGCCAGCAGCTCCGGACAGCTGAATGTCTATGGCTACACCTTC,CASSSGQLNVYGYTF
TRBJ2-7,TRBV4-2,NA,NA,TGTGCCAGCAGCCCCAAAGGCGCGGGACCCTACGAGCAGTACTTC,CASSPKGAGPYEQYF
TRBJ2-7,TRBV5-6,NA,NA,TGTGCCAGCAGCTTGAGGGACACCTCAAGCGGGCAGTACTTC,CASSLRDTSSGQYF
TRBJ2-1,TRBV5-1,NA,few,TGCGCCAGCAGCCCCGGGACCAAAGGATACAATGAGCAGTTCTTC,CASSPGTKGYNEQFF
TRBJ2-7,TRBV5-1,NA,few,TGCGCCAGCAGCTTGACAGGGCGGTCCTACGAGCAGTACTTC,CASSLTGRSYEQYF
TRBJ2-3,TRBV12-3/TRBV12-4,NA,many,TGTGCCAGCAGTTTCATAGGCATGCTATCAGCTAGCACAGATACGCAGTATTTT,CASSFIGMLSASTDTQYF
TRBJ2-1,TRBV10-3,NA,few,TGTGCCATCAGTGCGGACAATGAGCAGTTCTTC,CAISADNEQFF
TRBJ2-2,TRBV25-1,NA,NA,TGTGCCAGCAGTGAAGACACCCAAAACACCGGGGAGCTGTTTTTT,CASSEDTQNTGELFF
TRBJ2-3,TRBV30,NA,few,TGTGCCTGGAGTACGGGGGGCACAGATACGCAGTATTTT,CAWSTGGTDTQYF